This record concerns one TCR beta chain sequence. The germline V gene encodes CDR1 LGHNA and CDR2 YSLEER. The CDR3 spans 16 residues. V dropped 1 base and J dropped 1 base, with 13 bases sitting between them. One entry per CDR3 protein, called by TCRdb with MiXCR from the 5' RACE reads. The repertoire includes around 610,000 distinct CDR3 sequences, less than 15% of them detected once, and around 15% sits in the top ten. These data are taken from a study of T cells after yellow fever vaccination. This sequence joins TRBV4-3 and TRBJ2-5; no clear D gene. The clonotype comes from a man between 25 and 39 years old who received the YFV17D yellow fever vaccine. This sample comprised PBMCs, obtained on the day of the yellow fever booster vaccination. CDR3 sequence reads: CASSQGLPRGQETQYF. The CDR3 nucleotides are TGCGCCAGCAGCCAAGGTCTGCCCCGTGGCCAAGAGACCCAGTACTTC.